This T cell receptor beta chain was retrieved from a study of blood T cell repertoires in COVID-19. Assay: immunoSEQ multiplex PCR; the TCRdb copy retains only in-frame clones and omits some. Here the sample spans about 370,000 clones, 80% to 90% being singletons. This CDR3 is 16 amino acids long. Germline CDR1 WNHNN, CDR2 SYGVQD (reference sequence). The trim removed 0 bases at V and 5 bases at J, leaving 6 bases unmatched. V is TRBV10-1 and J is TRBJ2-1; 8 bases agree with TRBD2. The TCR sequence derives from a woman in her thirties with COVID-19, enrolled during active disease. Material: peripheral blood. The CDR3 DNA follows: TGCGCCAGCAGTGAGTCGGTCGGGGGGGCCCACAATGAGCAGTTCTTC. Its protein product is CASSESVGGAHNEQFF.